What follows are 20 T cell receptor beta chains derived from one specimen sequenced in a study of OX40 agonist ivuxolimab in advanced cancers. Sequenced by immunoSEQ multiplex PCR; TCRdb stores in-frame clones only, minus some. Here the sample spans approximately 79,000 clones, around nine tenths being singletons. Sample: CD4+ or CD8+ T cells sorted from blood, taken in a trial of the OX40 agonist ivuxolimab. These receptors came from an adult with an advanced solid tumor such as melanoma, head and neck, liver or kidney cancer.

V usage is TRBV6-4 and J usage is TRBJ1-1; no firm D call. CDR1 and CDR2 from the germline V gene are MRHNA and SNTAGT. The V gene lost 2 bases and the J gene lost 2 bases, with 15 bases spanning the gap. There are 16 residues in the CDR3. The CDR3 DNA follows: TGTGCCAGCAGTGACCATCATGGGGTGGGTAACACTGAAGCTTTCTTT. Its translation is CASSDHHGVGNTEAFF.

V gene TRBV29-1 combines with J gene TRBJ2-7; no reliable D call. CDR1 and CDR2 (germline): SQVTM, ANQGSEA. Trimming pared 7 bases from V and 1 base from J, leaving 8 bases between. The CDR3 is 11 residues long. The CDR3 DNA reads as TGCAGCGCCCGGAATTCCTACGAGCAGTACTTC. Protein: CSARNSYEQYF.

This clone has a single count. V is TRBV7-6 and J is TRBJ2-5; maybe TRBD1 (6 bases). The V and J ends lost 5 bases and 2 bases respectively, with 12 bases between them. The germline CDR1 and CDR2 sequences are SGHVS and FNYEAQ. The CDR3 has 14 amino acids. CDR3 nucleotide sequence: TGTGCCAGCAGCAACAGGGTCGGGCAAGAGACCCAGTACTTC. It codes for CASSNRVGQETQYF.

The genes are TRBV5-5 and TRBJ1-2; 9 bases fit TRBD1. This CDR3 has 14 residues. Germline V gene lookup returns CDR1 SGHKS and CDR2 YYEKEE (reference sequence). V shed 5 bases and J 8 bases; nucleotides not matched to a gene: 10. Here the CDR3 DNA reads TGTGCCAGCAGTCCGGAGGGACAGGGCCGGGGCTACACCTTC. It yields the protein CASSPEGQGRGYTF.

This clone was seen more than once but under ten times. The chain carries TRBV5-4 and TRBJ1-4, with D possibly being TRBD1 (6 bases). Trimming removed 7 bases from V and 5 bases from J, with 18 bases in between. This CDR3 contains 15 residues. CDR1 SGHNT and CDR2 YYREEE come from the germline V gene (reference sequence). DNA of the CDR3: TGTGCCAGCTACGACTTTGCGGGGGCAAATGAAAAACTGTTTTTT. Its translation: CASYDFAGANEKLFF.

J is TRBJ2-7 and V is TRBV6-1; 8 nucleotides agree with TRBD1. CDR1 and CDR2 (germline): MNHNS, SASEGT. The CDR3 consists of 13 residues. The CDR3 sequence: CASSPRGQGPMNV. The CDR3 DNA follows: TGTGCCAGCAGCCCCCGTGGACAGGGCCCTATGAACGTC.

J is TRBJ2-1 and V is TRBV9; 8 bases agree with TRBD1. The V and J ends lost 4 bases and 3 bases, in that order; junction bases with no gene match: 6. The CDR3 totals 15 residues. CDR1 is SGDLS, CDR2 YYNGEE, per germline. CDR3 coding DNA: TGTGCCAGCAGCCCAGGGGGCCAGAACTACAATGAGCAGTTCTTC. Translation: CASSPGGQNYNEQFF. Full variable domain (outside the CDR3, taken from reference TRBV9 and TRBJ2-1): DSGVTQTPKHLITATGQRVTLRCSPRSGDLSVYWYQQSLDQGLQFLIQYYNGEERAKGNILERFSAQQFPDLHSELNLSSLELGDSALYFCASSPGGQNYNEQFFGPGTRLTVL.

This clone came up once. The rearrangement joins TRBV5-1 to TRBJ2-7, with TRBD1 identical over 7 bases. The ends lost 1 base at V and 2 bases at J; junction bases unmatched: 15. The CDR3 is 18 residues long. The V gene's germline CDR1 is SGHRS and CDR2 YFSETQ. As DNA, the CDR3 is TGCGCCAGCAGCTTGTATCCGGCGACAGGGTTGGTGGCCTACGAGCAGTACTTC. This sequence encodes CASSLYPATGLVAYEQYF.

This clone was seen a few times. The V gene is TRBV10-1, the J gene TRBJ2-2; D is possibly TRBD1 (5 bases). Germline CDR1 reads WNHNN; CDR2 reads SYGVQD (reference sequence). V lost 10 bases and J 3 bases, leaving 12 bases between the germline ends. The CDR3 extends over 13 amino acids. The CDR3 sequence: CATQGEDTGELFF. The CDR3 DNA follows: TGCGCCACTCAGGGTGAGGACACCGGGGAGCTGTTTTTT.

The V gene is TRBV6-5, the J gene TRBJ1-2; D not certain. V was cut by 0 bases and J by 2 bases, with 7 bases left in between. Germline CDR1 and CDR2: MNHEY and SVGAGI. CDR3 length equals 14 residues. The CDR3 loop is CASSYSAGNYGYTF. CDR3 sequence (DNA): TGTGCCAGCAGTTACTCGGCGGGAAACTATGGCTACACCTTC.

The chain joins TRBV2 to TRBJ2-6; D gene ambiguous. Between the trimmed V and J ends, which lost 0 bases and 0 bases, there was a span of 6 bases. The CDR3 is made up of 16 amino acids. Germline V gives CDR1 SNHLY, CDR2 FYNNEI. The CDR3, as DNA: TGTGCCAGCAGTGAAGCGGGGATCTCTGGGGCCAACGTCCTGACTTTC. It specifies CASSEAGISGANVLTF.

The chain carries TRBV4-3 and TRBJ1-2; 7 nucleotides match TRBD1. Trimming at V came to 1 base and at J to 8 bases, leaving 7 bases not matched to a gene. CDR3 length equals 14 residues. The V gene's germline CDR1 is LGHNA and CDR2 YSLEER. The CDR3: CASSQVEGAGGYTF. In DNA, the CDR3 is TGCGCCAGCAGCCAAGTAGAGGGGGCCGGGGGCTACACCTTC.

Details on this clone: The sample contains more than one DNA sequence encoding this CDR3. This chain joins TRBV5-1 and TRBJ1-3; perhaps TRBD1 as D (6 bases). V lost 4 bases and J lost 1, with 12 bases in between. Per the germline V gene, CDR1 is SGHRS and CDR2 is YFSETQ. The CDR3 contains 15 residues. The CDR3 here is CASSLEGGSGNTIYF. CDR3 DNA sequence: TGCGCCAGCAGCCTGGAAGGGGGTTCTGGAAACACCATATATTTT. Combining the CDR3 with reference TRBV5-1 and TRBJ1-3 gives the whole variable domain KAGVTQTPRYLIKTRGQQVTLSCSPISGHRSVSWYQQTPGQGLQFLFEYFSETQRNKGNFPGRFSGRQFSNSRSEMNVSTLELGDSALYLCASSLEGGSGNTIYFGEGSWLTVV.

This sequence joins TRBV12-5 and TRBJ2-3, with D unclear. The CDR3 extends over 11 amino acids. Between the trimmed V and J ends, which lost 11 bases and 4 bases, there was a span of 10 bases. From germline, CDR1 is LGHNT and CDR2 FRNRAP. The CDR3 DNA follows: TGTGCTTCTAGTTCTTCAGATACGCAGTATTTT. Protein product: CASSSSDTQYF.

The V call is TRBV7-2, the J call TRBJ1-3, with D possibly being TRBD1 (6 bases). V was cut by 4 bases and J by 2 bases, with 12 bases left in between. Germline V gene data show CDR1 as SGHTA and CDR2 as FQGNSA. CDR3 length: 15 residues. CDR3 in DNA: TGTGCCAGCAGCTCCGATAACAGGGCTGGAAACACCATATATTTT. Its protein is CASSSDNRAGNTIYF.

The gene calls are TRBV5-6 and TRBJ1-4, with D perhaps TRBD1 (6 bases). CDR1 is SGHDT and CDR2 is YYEEEE in the germline V gene. The CDR3 is made up of 12 amino acids. With 5 bases removed from V and 6 bases from J, the gap between germline ends came to 8 bases. Here the CDR3 reads CASRGADEKLFF. Written as DNA, the CDR3 is TGTGCCAGCAGGGGGGCAGATGAAAAACTGTTTTTT. Complete variable domain (other parts from reference TRBV5-6 and TRBJ1-4): DAGVTQSPTHLIKTRGQQVTLRCSPKSGHDTVSWYQQALGQGPQFIFQYYEEEERQRGNFPDRFSGHQFPNYSSELNVNALLLGDSALYLCASRGADEKLFFGSGTQLSVL.

This clone has a handful of counts. This sequence joins TRBV19 and TRBJ1-1, with 7 bases lining up with TRBD1. This CDR3 contains 13 residues. Trimming took 10 bases from V and 0 from J; bases not matched to a gene: 5. Germline values: CDR1 LNHDA, CDR2 SQIVND (reference sequence). CDR3 residues: CATSGQVNTEAFF. In DNA, the CDR3 is TGTGCCACGTCCGGACAGGTGAACACTGAAGCTTTCTTT.

The genes are TRBV19 and TRBJ1-2; TRBD1 aligns across 11 bases. Trimming removed 6 bases from V and 5 bases from J; junction bases left unmatched: 8. Germline values: CDR1 LNHDA, CDR2 SQIVND (reference sequence). The CDR3 runs 15 residues. This chain's CDR3 is CASRNPGQGGYGYTF. CDR3 DNA: TGTGCCAGTAGGAATCCGGGACAGGGGGGTTATGGCTACACCTTC. Combining the CDR3 with reference TRBV19 and TRBJ1-2 gives the whole variable domain DGGITQSPKYLFRKEGQNVTLSCEQNLNHDAMYWYRQDPGQGLRLIYYSQIVNDFQKGDIAEGYSVSREKKESFPLTVTSAQKNPTAFYLCASRNPGQGGYGYTFGSGTRLTVV.

The V and J genes are TRBV6-1 and TRBJ2-2; D is ambiguous. The germline V gene has CDR1 MNHNS and CDR2 SASEGT. Deletions cut 4 bases from V and 5 bases from J, with 11 bases between. The CDR3 has 14 amino acids. The CDR3: CASSVERNTGELFF. CDR3 coding DNA: TGTGCCAGCAGTGTTGAAAGGAATACCGGGGAGCTGTTTTTT.

The V and J genes are TRBV2 and TRBJ2-7; 7 bases agree with TRBD1. Germline trimming cut 2 bases from V and 7 bases from J; bases unmatched to any gene: 11. The germline V gene has CDR1 SNHLY and CDR2 FYNNEI. The length of the CDR3 is 15 residues. CDR3 residues: CASSETPGGVGEQYV. The CDR3 bases are TGTGCCAGCAGTGAAACACCAGGGGGAGTTGGAGAGCAGTACGTC.